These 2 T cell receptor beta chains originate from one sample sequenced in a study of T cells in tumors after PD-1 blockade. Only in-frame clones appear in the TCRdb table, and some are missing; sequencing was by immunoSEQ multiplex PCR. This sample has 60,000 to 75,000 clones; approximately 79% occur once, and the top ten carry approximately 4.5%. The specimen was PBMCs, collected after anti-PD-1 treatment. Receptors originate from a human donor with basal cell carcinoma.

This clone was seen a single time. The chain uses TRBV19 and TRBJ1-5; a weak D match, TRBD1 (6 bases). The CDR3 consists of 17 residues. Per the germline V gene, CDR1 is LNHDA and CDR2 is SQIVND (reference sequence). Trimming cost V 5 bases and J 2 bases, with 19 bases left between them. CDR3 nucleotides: TGTGCCAGTAGTCCAAAAACTACAGGGATCGGCAATCAGCCCCAGCATTTT. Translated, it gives CASSPKTTGIGNQPQHF.

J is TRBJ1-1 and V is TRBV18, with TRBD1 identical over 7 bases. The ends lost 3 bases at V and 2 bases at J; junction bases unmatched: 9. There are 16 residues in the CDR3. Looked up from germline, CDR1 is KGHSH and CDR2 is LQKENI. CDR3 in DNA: TGTGCCAGCTCACCTATAGGCGGGACAGCAAACACTGAAGCTTTCTTT. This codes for CASSPIGGTANTEAFF.